This entry concerns a single TCR beta chain. Its antigen is as yet unknown. The PCR ran on 60 Vbeta and 13 Jbeta primers. The assay was immunoSEQ multiplex PCR, and TCRdb's table has in-frame clones only and misses some. Of some 120,000 clones listed, 80% were seen once; the top ten hold more than 2.5%. The data were obtained in a study of cytomegalovirus exposure and HLA in healthy donors. General study findings and limits: Through in vitro validation, three CMV-associated chains were shown to be specific for CMV antigens. Some public TCRs appeared in many individuals, while most sequences were rare. As a later analysis revealed, most CMV-associated TCR beta chains appeared HLA-restricted. TCR beta sequences numbering 15,000 to 20,000 were associated with HLA alleles at 0.05 false discovery rate in a later analysis.

Germline loops: CDR1 SGHDT, CDR2 YYEEEE. This CDR3 is 16 amino acids long. The V and J ends lost 0 bases and 0 bases respectively, with 11 bases between them. The chain carries TRBV5-6 and TRBJ2-3; perhaps TRBD1 as D (5 bases). The sequencing sample was made of PBMCs. This sequence originates from a male donor in good health and CMV-seronegative. DNA of the CDR3: TGTGCCAGCAGCTTGGATGTAGGGGTGAGCACAGATACGCAGTATTTT. Its protein is CASSLDVGVSTDTQYF.